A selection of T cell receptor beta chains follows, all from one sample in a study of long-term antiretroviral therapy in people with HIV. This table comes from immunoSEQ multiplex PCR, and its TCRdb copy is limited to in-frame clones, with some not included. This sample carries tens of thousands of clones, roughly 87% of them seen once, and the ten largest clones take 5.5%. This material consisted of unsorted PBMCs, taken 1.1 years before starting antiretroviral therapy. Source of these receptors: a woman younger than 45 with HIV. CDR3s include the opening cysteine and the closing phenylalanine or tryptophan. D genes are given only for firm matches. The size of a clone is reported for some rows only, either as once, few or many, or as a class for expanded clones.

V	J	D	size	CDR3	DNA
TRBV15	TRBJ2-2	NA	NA	CATSGNRVLTGELFF	TGTGCCACCAGCGGGAATCGGGTTCTTACCGGGGAGCTGTTTTTT
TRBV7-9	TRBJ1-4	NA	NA	CASSLLTGGGTATNEKLFF	TGTGCCAGCAGCCTCCTGACCGGAGGAGGGACTGCAACTAATGAAAAACTGTTTTTT
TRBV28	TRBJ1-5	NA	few	CASSPETVPRSQPQHF	TGTGCCAGCAGTCCAGAGACAGTTCCAAGGAGTCAGCCCCAGCATTTT
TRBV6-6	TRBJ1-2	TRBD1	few	CASVWGTGYGYTF	TGTGCCAGCGTCTGGGGGACAGGCTATGGCTACACCTTC
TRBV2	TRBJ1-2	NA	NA	CASSDAEDGGYTF	TGTGCCAGCAGTGACGCGGAGGATGGGGGCTACACCTTC
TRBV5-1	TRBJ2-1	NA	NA	CASSLRGAPLSYEQFF	TGCGCCAGCAGCTTGCGGGGGGCCCCCCTGTCGTATGAGCAGTTCTTC
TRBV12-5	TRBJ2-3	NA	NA	CASGVGTYSTDTQYF	TGTGCTAGTGGCGTCGGGACTTATAGCACAGATACGCAGTATTTT
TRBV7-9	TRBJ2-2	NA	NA	CASSGSVSIGELFF	TGTGCCAGCAGCGGTTCTGTATCGATCGGGGAGCTGTTTTTT
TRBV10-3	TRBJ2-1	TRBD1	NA	CAIKGRGRNEQFF	TGTGCCATCAAGGGCAGGGGGCGGAATGAGCAGTTCTTC
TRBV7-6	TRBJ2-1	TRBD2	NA	CASSRGIAGSPYNEQFF	TGTGCCAGCAGCAGAGGGATAGCGGGGAGCCCCTACAATGAGCAGTTCTTC
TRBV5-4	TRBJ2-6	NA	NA	CASSPRRGGANVLTF	TGTGCCAGCAGCCCGAGACGAGGCGGGGCCAACGTCCTGACTTTC
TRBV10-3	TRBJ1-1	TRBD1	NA	CAIGDSGKMNTEAFF	TGTGCCATCGGGGACAGTGGGAAGATGAACACTGAAGCTTTCTTT
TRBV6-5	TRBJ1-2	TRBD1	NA	CASREDRAGYTF	TGTGCCAGCAGAGAAGACAGGGCTGGCTACACCTTC
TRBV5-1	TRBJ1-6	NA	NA	CASSREGESYNSPLHF	TGCGCCAGCAGTAGAGAGGGGGAGTCCTATAATTCACCCCTCCACTTT
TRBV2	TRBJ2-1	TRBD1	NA	CASRTGTGWGSEQFF	TGTGCCAGCAGAACCGGGACAGGGTGGGGTAGTGAGCAGTTCTTC